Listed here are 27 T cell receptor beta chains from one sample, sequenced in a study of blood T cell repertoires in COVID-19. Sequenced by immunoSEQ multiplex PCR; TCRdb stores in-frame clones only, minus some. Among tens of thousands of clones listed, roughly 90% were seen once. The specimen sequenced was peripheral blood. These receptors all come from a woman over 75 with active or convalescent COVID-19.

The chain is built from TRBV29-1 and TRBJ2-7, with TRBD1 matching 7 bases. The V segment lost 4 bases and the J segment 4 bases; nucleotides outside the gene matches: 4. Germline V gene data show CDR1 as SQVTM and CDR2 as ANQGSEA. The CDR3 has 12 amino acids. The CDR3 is CSVAAGGYEQYF. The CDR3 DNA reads TGCAGCGTTGCCGCAGGGGGATACGAGCAGTACTTC.

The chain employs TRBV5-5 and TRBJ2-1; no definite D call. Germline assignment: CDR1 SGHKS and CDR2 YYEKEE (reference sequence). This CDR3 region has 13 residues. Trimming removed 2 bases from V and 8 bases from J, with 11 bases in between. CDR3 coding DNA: TGTGCCAGCAGCTTACGACACCCGGATGAGCAGTTCTTC. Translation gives CASSLRHPDEQFF.

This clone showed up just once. The chain's CDR3 is CASSPLRGQAGGPEQYF. The CDR3 DNA follows: TGTGCCAGCTCACCTCTCAGGGGGCAAGCGGGAGGGCCTGAGCAGTACTTC. The gene calls are TRBV18 and TRBJ2-7, with TRBD2 matching 10 bases. The CDR3 has 17 residues. The ends lost 3 bases at V and 7 bases at J; junction bases unmatched: 15. The germline V gene encodes CDR1 KGHSH and CDR2 LQKENI.

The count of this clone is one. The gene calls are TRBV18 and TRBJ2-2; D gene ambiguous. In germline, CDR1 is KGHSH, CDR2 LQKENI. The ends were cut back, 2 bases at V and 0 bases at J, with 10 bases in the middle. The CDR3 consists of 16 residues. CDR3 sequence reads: CASSPWPGTNTGELFF. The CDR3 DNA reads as TGTGCCAGCTCACCATGGCCGGGTACGAACACCGGGGAGCTGTTTTTT.

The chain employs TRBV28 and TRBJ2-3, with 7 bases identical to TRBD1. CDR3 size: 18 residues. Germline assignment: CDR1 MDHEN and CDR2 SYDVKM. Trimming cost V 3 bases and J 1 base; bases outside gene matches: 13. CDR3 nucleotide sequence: TGTGCCAGCAGTTTGTCAGGGGCAGGGGGTTATGGCACAGATACGCAGTATTTT. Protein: CASSLSGAGGYGTDTQYF.

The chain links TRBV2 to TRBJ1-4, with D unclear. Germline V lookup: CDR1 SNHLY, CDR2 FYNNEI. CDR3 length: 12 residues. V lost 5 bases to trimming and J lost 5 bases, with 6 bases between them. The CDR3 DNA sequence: TGTGCCAGCAGTACCTACAATGAAAAACTGTTTTTT. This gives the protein CASSTYNEKLFF.

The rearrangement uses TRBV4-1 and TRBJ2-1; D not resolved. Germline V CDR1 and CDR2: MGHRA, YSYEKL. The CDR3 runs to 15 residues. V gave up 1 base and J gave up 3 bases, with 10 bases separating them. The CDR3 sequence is CASSQAPGFYNEQFF. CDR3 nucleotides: TGCGCCAGCAGCCAAGCTCCGGGTTTCTACAATGAGCAGTTCTTC.

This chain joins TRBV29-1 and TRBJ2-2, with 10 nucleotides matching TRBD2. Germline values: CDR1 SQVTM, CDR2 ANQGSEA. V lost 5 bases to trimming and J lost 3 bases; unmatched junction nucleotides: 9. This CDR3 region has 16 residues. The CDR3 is CSVRGLASMDTGELFF. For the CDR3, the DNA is TGCAGCGTTCGGGGACTAGCGTCGATGGACACCGGGGAGCTGTTTTTT.

CDR3 in DNA: TGTGCCAGCTCACCTGGGGCGGGGGGCTATTCACCCCTCCACTTT. Residues: CASSPGAGGYSPLHF. This chain uses TRBV18 with TRBJ1-6; tentative D call: TRBD1 (6 bases). The V gene's germline CDR1 is KGHSH and CDR2 LQKENI. The CDR3 extends over 15 amino acids. The germline V and J ends were trimmed by 3 bases and 8 bases, with 14 bases remaining between them.

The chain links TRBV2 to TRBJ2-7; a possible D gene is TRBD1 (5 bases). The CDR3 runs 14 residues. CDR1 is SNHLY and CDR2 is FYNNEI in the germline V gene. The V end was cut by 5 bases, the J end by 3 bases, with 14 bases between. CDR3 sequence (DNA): TGTGCCAGCAGTCGAGACAGCGCAGTCTACGAGCAGTACTTC. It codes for CASSRDSAVYEQYF.

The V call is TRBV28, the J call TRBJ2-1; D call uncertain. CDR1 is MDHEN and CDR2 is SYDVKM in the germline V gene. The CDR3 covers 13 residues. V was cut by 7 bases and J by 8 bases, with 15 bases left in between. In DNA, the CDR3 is TGTGCCAGCAATCCCTCCCTGGGCCATGAGCAGTTCTTC. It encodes CASNPSLGHEQFF.

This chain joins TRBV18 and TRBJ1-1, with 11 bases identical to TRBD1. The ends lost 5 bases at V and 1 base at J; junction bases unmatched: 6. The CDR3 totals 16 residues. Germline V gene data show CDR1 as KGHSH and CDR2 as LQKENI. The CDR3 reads CASSSGQGVRNTEAFF. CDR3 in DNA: TGTGCCAGCTCATCGGGACAGGGGGTGAGGAACACTGAAGCTTTCTTT.

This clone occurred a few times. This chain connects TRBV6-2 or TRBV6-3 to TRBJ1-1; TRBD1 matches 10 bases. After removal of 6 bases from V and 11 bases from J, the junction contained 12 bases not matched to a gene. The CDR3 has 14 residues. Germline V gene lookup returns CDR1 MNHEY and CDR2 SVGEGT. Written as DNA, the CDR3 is TGTGCCAGCAGCGCCGGGACAGGGGTAATCTTGGCTTTCTTT. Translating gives CASSAGTGVILAFF.

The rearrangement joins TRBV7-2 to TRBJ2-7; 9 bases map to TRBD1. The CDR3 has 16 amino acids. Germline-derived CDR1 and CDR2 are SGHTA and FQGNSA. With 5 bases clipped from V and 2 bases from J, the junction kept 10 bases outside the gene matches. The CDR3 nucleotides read TGTGCCAGCAGCCCGACCGGGACAGGGTTTCCCTACGAGCAGTACTTC. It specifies CASSPTGTGFPYEQYF.

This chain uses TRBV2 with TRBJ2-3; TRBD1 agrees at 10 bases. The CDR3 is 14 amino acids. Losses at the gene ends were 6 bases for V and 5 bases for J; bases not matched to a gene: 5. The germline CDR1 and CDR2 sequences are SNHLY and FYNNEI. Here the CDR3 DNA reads TGTGCCAGCAGCACCGGGACAGGGGTAGATACGCAGTATTTT. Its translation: CASSTGTGVDTQYF.

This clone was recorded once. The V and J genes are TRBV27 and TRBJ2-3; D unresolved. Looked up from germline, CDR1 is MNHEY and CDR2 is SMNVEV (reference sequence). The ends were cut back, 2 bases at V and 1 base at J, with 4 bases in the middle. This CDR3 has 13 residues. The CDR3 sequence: CASSLAGTDTQYF. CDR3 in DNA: TGTGCCAGCAGTTTAGCGGGCACAGATACGCAGTATTTT.

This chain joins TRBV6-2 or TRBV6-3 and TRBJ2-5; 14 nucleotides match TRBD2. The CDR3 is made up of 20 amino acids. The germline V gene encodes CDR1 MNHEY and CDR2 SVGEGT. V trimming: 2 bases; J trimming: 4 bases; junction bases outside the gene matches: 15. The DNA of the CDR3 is TGTGCCAGCAGTTACGCTGGGACTAGCGGGAGTCCCCTTCGGAGAGAGACCCAGTACTTC. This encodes CASSYAGTSGSPLRRETQYF.

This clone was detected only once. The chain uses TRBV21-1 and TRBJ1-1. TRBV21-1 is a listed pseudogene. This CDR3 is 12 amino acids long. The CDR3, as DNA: TGTGCCAGCAGCAAAGAGAGGGCTGAAGCTTTCTTT. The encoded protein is CASSKERAEAFF.

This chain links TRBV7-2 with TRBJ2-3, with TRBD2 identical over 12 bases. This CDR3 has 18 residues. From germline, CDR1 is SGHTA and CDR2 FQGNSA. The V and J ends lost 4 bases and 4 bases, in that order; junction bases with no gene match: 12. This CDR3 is CASSSPSPSGRVPDTQYF. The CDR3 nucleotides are TGTGCCAGCAGCTCCCCGTCCCCTAGCGGGAGGGTGCCAGATACGCAGTATTTT. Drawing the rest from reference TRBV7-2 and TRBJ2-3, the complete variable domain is GAGVSQSPSNKVTEKGKDVELRCDPISGHTALYWYRQSLGQGLEFLIYFQGNSAPDKSGLPSDRFSAERTGGSVSTLTIQRTQQEDSAVYLCASSSPSPSGRVPDTQYFGPGTRLTVL.

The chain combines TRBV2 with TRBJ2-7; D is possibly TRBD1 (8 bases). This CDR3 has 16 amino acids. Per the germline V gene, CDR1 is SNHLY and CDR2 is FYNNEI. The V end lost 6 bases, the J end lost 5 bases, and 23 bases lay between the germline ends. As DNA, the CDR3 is TGTGCCAGCAGCGCCCCGGGGGGACAGGCGACGGACGAGCAGTACTTC. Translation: CASSAPGGQATDEQYF.

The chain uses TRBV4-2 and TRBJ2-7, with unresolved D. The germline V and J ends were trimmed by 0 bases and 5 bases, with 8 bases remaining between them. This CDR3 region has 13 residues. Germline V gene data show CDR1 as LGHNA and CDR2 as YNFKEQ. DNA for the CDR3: TGTGCCAGCAGCCAAGAGAGAGGTCACGAGCAGTACTTC. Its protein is CASSQERGHEQYF.

The DNA of the CDR3 is TGTGCCAGCAGCCCAGGGGACAGGGGGCCTGGGGAGCTGTTTTTT. As protein: CASSPGDRGPGELFF. The chain employs TRBV28 and TRBJ2-2; the match to TRBD1 covers 12 bases. The CDR3 runs to 15 residues. Germline CDR1 MDHEN, CDR2 SYDVKM. V lost 6 bases, J lost 8 bases, and 7 bases stayed unmatched.

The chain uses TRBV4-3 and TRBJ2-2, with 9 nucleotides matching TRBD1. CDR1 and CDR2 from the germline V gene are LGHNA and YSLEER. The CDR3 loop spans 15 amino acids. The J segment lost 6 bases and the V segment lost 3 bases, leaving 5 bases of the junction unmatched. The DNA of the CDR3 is TGCGCCAGCAGCCAGGGGACAGGGATTCCCGGGGAGCTGTTTTTT. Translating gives CASSQGTGIPGELFF.

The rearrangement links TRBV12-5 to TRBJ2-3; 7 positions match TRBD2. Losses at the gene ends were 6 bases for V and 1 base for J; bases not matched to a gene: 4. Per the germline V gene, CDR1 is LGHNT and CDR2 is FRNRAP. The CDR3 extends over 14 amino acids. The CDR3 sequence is CASGRESGTDTQYF. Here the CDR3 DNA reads TGTGCTAGTGGGCGGGAGTCTGGCACAGATACGCAGTATTTT.

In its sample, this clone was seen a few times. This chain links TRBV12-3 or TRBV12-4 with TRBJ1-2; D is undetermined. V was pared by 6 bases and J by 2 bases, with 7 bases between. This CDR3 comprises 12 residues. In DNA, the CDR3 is TGTGCCAGCAGCATTCGGAACTATGGCTACACCTTC. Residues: CASSIRNYGYTF.

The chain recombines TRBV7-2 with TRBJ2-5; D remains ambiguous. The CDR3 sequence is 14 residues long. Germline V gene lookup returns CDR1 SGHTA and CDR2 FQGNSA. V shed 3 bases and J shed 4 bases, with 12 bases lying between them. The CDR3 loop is CASSFWSTPETQYF. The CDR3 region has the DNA TGTGCCAGCAGCTTCTGGAGTACGCCAGAGACCCAGTACTTC.

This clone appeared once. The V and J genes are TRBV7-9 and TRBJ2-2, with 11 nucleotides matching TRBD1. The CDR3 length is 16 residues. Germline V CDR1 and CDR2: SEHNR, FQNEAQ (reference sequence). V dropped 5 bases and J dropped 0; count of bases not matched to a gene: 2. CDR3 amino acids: CASSRDRGSNTGELFF. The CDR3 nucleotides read TGTGCCAGCAGCCGGGACAGGGGGTCGAACACCGGGGAGCTGTTTTTT.